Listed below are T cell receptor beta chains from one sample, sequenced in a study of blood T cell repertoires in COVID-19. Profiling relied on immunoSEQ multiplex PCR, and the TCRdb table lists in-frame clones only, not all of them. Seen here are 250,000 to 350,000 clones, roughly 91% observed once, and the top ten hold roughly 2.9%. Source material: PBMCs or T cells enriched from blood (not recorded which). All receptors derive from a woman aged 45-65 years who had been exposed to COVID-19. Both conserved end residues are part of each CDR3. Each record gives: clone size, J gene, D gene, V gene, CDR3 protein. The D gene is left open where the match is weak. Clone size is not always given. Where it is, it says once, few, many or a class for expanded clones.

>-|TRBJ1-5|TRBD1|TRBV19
CASSIDFLGGEDQPQHF
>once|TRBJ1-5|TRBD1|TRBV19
CASHAKNRGMGQPQHF
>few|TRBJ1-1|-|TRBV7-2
CASSLRTQKYEAFF
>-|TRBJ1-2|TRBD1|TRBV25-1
CASSQLLDRGLGYTF
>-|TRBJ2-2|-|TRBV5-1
CASSSAGQTGELFF
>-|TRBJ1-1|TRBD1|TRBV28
CASSRTGSNTEAFF
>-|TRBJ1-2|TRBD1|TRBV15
CATSRKWDRVGYGYTF
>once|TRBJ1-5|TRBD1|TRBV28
CASLPETGGHNQPQHF
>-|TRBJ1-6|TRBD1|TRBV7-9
CASSETGQNTPLHF
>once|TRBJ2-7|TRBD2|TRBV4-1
CASSQVTSLAGDYEQYF
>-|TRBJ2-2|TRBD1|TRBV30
CAWGTGVSGELFF
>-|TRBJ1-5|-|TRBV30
CAWSVRGFQPQHF
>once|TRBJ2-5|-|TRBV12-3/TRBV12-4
CASSHGSGGAQYF
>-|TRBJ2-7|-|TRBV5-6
CASSFLKGVGEQYF
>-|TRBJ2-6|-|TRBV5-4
CASSPRANVLTF
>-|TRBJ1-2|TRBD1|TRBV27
CASKDRGSGDYGYTF
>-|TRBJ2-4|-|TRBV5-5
CASSLSVRTDIQYF
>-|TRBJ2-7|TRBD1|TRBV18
CASSQDRSSSYEQYF
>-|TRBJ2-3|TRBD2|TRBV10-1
CASSDLAGGVDTQYF
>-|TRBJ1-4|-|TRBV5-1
CASSASQGPNEKLFF
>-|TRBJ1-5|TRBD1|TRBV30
CAWTLTGGLQPQHF
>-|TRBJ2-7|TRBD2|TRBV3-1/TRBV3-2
CASSPTSGGPYEQYF
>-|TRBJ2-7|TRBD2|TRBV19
CASSYLAGGVGEQYF
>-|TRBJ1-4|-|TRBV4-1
CASSQDQSYEKLFF
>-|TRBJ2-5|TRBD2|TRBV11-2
CASSPGRVEQETQYF
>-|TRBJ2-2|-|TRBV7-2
CASSSLAGELFF
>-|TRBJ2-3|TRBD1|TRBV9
CASSRGDRVLDTQYF
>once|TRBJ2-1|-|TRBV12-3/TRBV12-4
CASSQRGGNEQFF
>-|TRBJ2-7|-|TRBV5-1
CASSSTGYEQYF
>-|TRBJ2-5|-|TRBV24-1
CATSDSLKGHPETQYF
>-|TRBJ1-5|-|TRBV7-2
CASSLFRADNQPQHF
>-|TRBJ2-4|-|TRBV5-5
CASSLDYAEDIQYF
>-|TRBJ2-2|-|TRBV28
CASLTQNTGELFF
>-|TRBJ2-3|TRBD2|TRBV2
CASSDWAGGRSDTQYF
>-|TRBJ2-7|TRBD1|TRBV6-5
CASTQGQASEQYF
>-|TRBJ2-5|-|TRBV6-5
CASSNPGVQETQYF
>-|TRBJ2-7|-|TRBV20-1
CSASKRGNYEQYF
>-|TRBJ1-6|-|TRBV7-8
CASSRGGVNSPLHF
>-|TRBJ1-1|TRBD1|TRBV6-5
CAGQEEPGGFTEAFF
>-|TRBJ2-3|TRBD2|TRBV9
CASSVGLSGGGDTQYF
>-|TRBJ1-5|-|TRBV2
CATSMEQVRNQPQHF